These 9 T cell receptor beta chains share one sample of origin, sequenced in a study of somatic mutations in cytotoxic T cells in rheumatoid arthritis. Measured with immunoSEQ multiplex PCR; TCRdb has only the in-frame clones, and not every one. The sample has 25,000 to 35,000 clones, around four fifths seen once. Sequencing used CD8+ T cells sorted from blood. All receptors derive from an adult with rheumatoid arthritis.

The rearrangement links TRBV6-4 to TRBJ2-2; 10 nucleotides agree with TRBD2. Germline trimming cut 3 bases from V and 4 bases from J; bases unmatched to any gene: 2. This CDR3 contains 15 residues. Per germline, CDR1 MRHNA and CDR2 SNTAGT. DNA for the CDR3: TGTGCCAGCAGTGAAAGCGGGGGGGCCACCGGGGAGCTGTTTTTT. Translation: CASSESGGATGELFF.

The chain employs TRBV6-1 and TRBJ1-6, with D perhaps matching TRBD1 (5 bases). The CDR3 has 14 residues. V shed 11 bases and J shed 4 bases, with 15 bases lying between them. Germline-derived CDR1 and CDR2 are MNHNS and SASEGT. Here the CDR3 DNA reads TGTGCCGGAGCCAGGGCGGATTATAATTCACCCCTCCACTTT. Protein: CAGARADYNSPLHF.

The chain recombines TRBV5-1 with TRBJ2-3; no clear D. This CDR3 is 14 amino acids long. CDR1 and CDR2 from the germline V gene are SGHRS and YFSETQ. Trimming cost V 0 bases and J 3 bases, with 8 bases left between them. CDR3 DNA: TGCGCCAGCAGCTTGGCCAGGATTACAGATACGCAGTATTTT. The encoded protein is CASSLARITDTQYF.

The CDR3 is CAWRSRGSYEQYF. As DNA, the CDR3 is TGTGCCTGGAGGTCAAGGGGGTCCTACGAGCAGTACTTC. The rearrangement uses TRBV30 and TRBJ2-7, with D possibly matching TRBD1 (6 bases). Between the trimmed V and J ends, which lost 3 bases and 1 base, there was a span of 10 bases. This CDR3 region has 13 residues. Germline loops: CDR1 GTSNPN, CDR2 SVGIG (reference sequence).

The J gene is TRBJ2-5, the V gene TRBV11-2; D is ambiguous. The CDR3 is 15 amino acids. V was trimmed by 5 bases and J by 0 bases, leaving 13 bases between them. The germline V gene encodes CDR1 SGHAT and CDR2 FQNNGV. The CDR3 protein is CASSHYTQNQETQYF. The CDR3 DNA follows: TGTGCCAGCAGCCACTACACGCAGAACCAAGAGACCCAGTACTTC.

The rearrangement uses TRBV19 and TRBJ2-3, with 9 bases identical to TRBD2. Germline-derived CDR1 and CDR2 are LNHDA and SQIVND (reference sequence). This CDR3 contains 15 residues. Trimming removed 6 bases from V and 2 bases from J; junction bases left unmatched: 6. Here the CDR3 DNA reads TGTGCCAGTAGACCGGGACTAGCAAACACAGATACGCAGTATTTT. Translation: CASRPGLANTDTQYF. Complete variable domain (other parts from reference TRBV19 and TRBJ2-3): DGGITQSPKYLFRKEGQNVTLSCEQNLNHDAMYWYRQDPGQGLRLIYYSQIVNDFQKGDIAEGYSVSREKKESFPLTVTSAQKNPTAFYLCASRPGLANTDTQYFGPGTRLTVL.

This chain connects TRBV6-5 to TRBJ2-5; 9 nucleotides match TRBD2. After removal of 8 bases from V and 5 bases from J, the junction contained 3 bases not matched to a gene. The CDR3 is 12 amino acids. Germline CDR1 and CDR2: MNHEY and SVGAGI. The CDR3 sequence is CASGLAWETQYF. The CDR3 nucleotides are TGTGCCAGCGGACTAGCGTGGGAGACCCAGTACTTC.

The CDR3 loop reads CASSAYRGGRAKNIQYF. CDR3 nucleotide sequence: TGTGCCAGCAGTGCCTACAGGGGCGGTCGAGCCAAAAACATTCAGTACTTC. The chain couples TRBV6-1 to TRBJ2-4, with 7 bases that match TRBD1. Germline V CDR1 and CDR2: MNHNS, SASEGT. This CDR3 region has 17 residues. With 4 bases clipped from V and 0 bases from J, the junction kept 9 bases outside the gene matches.

The chain joins TRBV9 to TRBJ2-7; 8 positions agree with TRBD2. Germline V gene sequence: CDR1 SGDLS, CDR2 YYNGEE. The CDR3 contains 15 residues. V trimming: 0 bases; J trimming: 3 bases; junction bases outside the gene matches: 5. The DNA for the CDR3 is TGTGCCAGCAGCGTAGGGGCGGGAGGAATCTACGAGCAGTACTTC. Encoded protein: CASSVGAGGIYEQYF.